The 18 T cell receptor beta chains in this list originate from one sample, sequenced in a study of blood T cells in healthy people across ages. The authors ran a second PCR of 7 to 11 cycles using a sample-barcoded 5' primer and a J-beta primer mix. TCRdb re-called the 5' RACE reads with MiXCR, one entry per CDR3 protein. The sample contains approximately 800,000 distinct CDR3 sequences, about half of which appear only once. The sequenced sample consisted of blood. These receptors were collected from an elderly man in good health.

V is TRBV10-3 and J is TRBJ2-4, with D perhaps matching TRBD1 (5 bases). Trimming stripped 0 bases from V and 10 bases from J, with 10 bases between. Germline V gene data show CDR1 as ENHRY and CDR2 as SYGVKD. The CDR3 covers 13 residues. The CDR3 is CAISESTAEIQYF. The DNA for the CDR3 is TGTGCCATCAGTGAGTCGACAGCCGAGATTCAGTACTTC.

This clonotype has just one count. A junction boundary mismatches the germline segment, possibly from a read error. V usage is TRBV6-1 and J usage is TRBJ2-2, with a possible D match to TRBD2 (7 bases). Germline CDR1 reads MNHNS; CDR2 reads SASEGT. The CDR3 contains 21 residues. CDR3 nucleotide sequence: TGTGTCAGCAGTACCCAGGGACCAGCGGGACACCGGTACTCGAACACCGGGGAGCTGTTTTTT. It yields the protein CVSSTQGPAGHRYSNTGELFF.

The chain employs TRBV21-1 and TRBJ2-7; the D call in the table, TRBD1, was not verified against the DNA. TRBV21-1 is shown as a pseudogene. The CDR3 contains 16 residues. CDR3 bases: TGTGCCAGCAGCGGCGGGGGGGACAGGGCCTCCTACGAGCAGTACTTC. It translates to CASSGGGDRASYEQYF.

The chain is built from TRBV27 and TRBJ2-3; no definite D call. Germline CDR1 MNHEY, CDR2 SMNVEV (reference sequence). There are 14 residues in the CDR3. V lost 3 bases, J lost 0 bases, and 7 bases lay in between. The CDR3 bases are TGTGCCAGCAGTTTTTTCGTGAGCACAGATACGCAGTATTTT. Amino acid sequence: CASSFFVSTDTQYF.

The sample holds a few counts of this clonotype. The rearrangement joins TRBV3-1 to TRBJ2-5; D is possibly TRBD1 or TRBD2 (5 bases each). There are 15 residues in the CDR3. From germline, CDR1 is LGHDT and CDR2 YNNKEL (reference sequence). Trimming left V 7 bases short and J 5 bases short, with 20 bases between. The DNA of the CDR3 is TGTGCCAGCACCCTGGAAGGGACGATTGGGGAGACCCAGTACTTC. This encodes CASTLEGTIGETQYF.

The rearrangement joins TRBV29-1 to TRBJ2-7; possibly TRBD1 or TRBD2 for D (6 bases each). Germline assignment: CDR1 SQVTM and CDR2 ANQGSEA. The CDR3 consists of 18 residues. V was trimmed by 4 bases and J by 0 bases, leaving 25 bases between them. The CDR3 nucleotides are TGCAGCGTTGTTGCAGGAGGGGGGCCAACTTTATCCTCCTACGAGCAGTACTTC. Encoded protein: CSVVAGGGPTLSSYEQYF.

This clonotype was counted only a few times. V and J are TRBV15 and TRBJ2-3; TRBD2 matches at 8 bases. The CDR3 has 14 amino acids. The V gene end was trimmed by 7 bases and the J gene end by 1 base; junction bases not matched to a gene: 4. CDR1 and CDR2 from the germline V gene are LNHNV and YYDKDF (reference sequence). The CDR3 sequence: CATTDGRGTDTQYF. The CDR3 region has the DNA TGTGCCACCACCGACGGGAGGGGCACAGATACGCAGTATTTT.

The V and J genes are TRBV27 and TRBJ1-4; D is perhaps TRBD1 (5 bases). Germline CDR1 and CDR2: MNHEY and SMNVEV (reference sequence). The V end was cut by 6 bases, the J end by 3 bases, with 14 bases between. The CDR3 is 15 amino acids. This CDR3 is CASRPLTVANEKLFF. CDR3 nucleotide sequence: TGTGCCAGCAGGCCCCTGACAGTTGCTAATGAAAAACTGTTTTTT.

This clonotype appeared many times. The rearrangement uses TRBV4-3 and TRBJ2-7; 7 bases are shared with TRBD1. Trimming cost V 1 base and J 0 bases; bases outside gene matches: 3. The CDR3 spans 15 residues. Germline-derived CDR1 and CDR2 are LGHNA and YSLEER. CDR3 sequence (DNA): TGCGCCAGCAGCCAAGCGAGGGACAGCTCCTACGAGCAGTACTTC. Amino acids: CASSQARDSSYEQYF.

The genes are TRBV7-9 and TRBJ2-1; D is uncertain. Trimming took 7 bases from V and 3 from J, leaving 7 bases between them. The CDR3 contains 12 residues. Germline CDR1 and CDR2: SEHNR and FQNEAQ (reference sequence). The CDR3 loop reads CASNEDYNEQFF. Written as DNA, the CDR3 is TGTGCCAGCAACGAGGACTACAATGAGCAGTTCTTC.

J is TRBJ2-2 and V is TRBV6-6; no reliable D call. Trimming took 6 bases from V and 3 from J, leaving 11 bases between them. The CDR3 totals 14 residues. Germline V gene lookup returns CDR1 MNHNY and CDR2 SVGAGI (reference sequence). This CDR3 reads CASSAQRDTGELFF. In DNA, the CDR3 is TGTGCCAGCAGCGCCCAGCGTGACACCGGGGAGCTGTTTTTT.

The rearrangement links TRBV20-1 to TRBJ2-7; TRBD2 might be the D (5 bases). The CDR3 has 14 amino acids. Germline V gene data show CDR1 as DFQATT and CDR2 as SNEGSKA (reference sequence). V lost 6 bases and J 2 bases, leaving 17 bases between the germline ends. The DNA of the CDR3 is TGCAGTGCCGCAAAAAGCGGAAACACCTACGAGCAGTACTTC. The encoded protein is CSAAKSGNTYEQYF.

Only a few counts were recorded for this clonotype. J is TRBJ2-7 and V is TRBV4-2, with 9 positions matching TRBD1. The germline V gene encodes CDR1 LGHNA and CDR2 YNFKEQ. This CDR3 is built from 19 residues. V was pared by 0 bases and J by 0 bases, with 12 bases of the junction left unmatched. The CDR3 DNA is TGTGCCAGCAGCCAAGATTCGCTCACAGGGGGCCATTCCTCCTACGAGCAGTACTTC. Protein product: CASSQDSLTGGHSSYEQYF.

The rearrangement uses TRBV28 and TRBJ2-1, with a possible D match to TRBD2 (5 bases). The CDR3 length is 12 residues. The germline gives CDR1 MDHEN, CDR2 SYDVKM. V gave up 7 bases and J gave up 8 bases, with 12 bases separating them. The CDR3 nucleotides are TGTGCCAGCACAACAGAGGGTTATGAGCAGTTCTTC. Translation gives CASTTEGYEQFF.

The chain has TRBV20-1 and TRBJ2-1; 10 nucleotides align to TRBD1. There are 15 residues in the CDR3. Trimming took 5 bases from V and 13 from J; bases not matched to a gene: 17. CDR1 and CDR2 from the germline V gene are DFQATT and SNEGSKA (reference sequence). The CDR3 DNA reads TGCAGTGCTTACGCCGGGACAGGGGTGGAAGAGACCCAGTTCTTC. Encoded protein: CSAYAGTGVEETQFF.

The V gene is TRBV4-1, the J gene TRBJ2-7; D is undetermined. Germline lookup yields CDR1 MGHRA and CDR2 YSYEKL. Trimming shortened V by 0 bases and J by 3 bases, and 6 bases separated the two germline ends. The CDR3 contains 13 residues. In DNA form, the CDR3 reads TGCGCCAGCAGCCAAGATCCCTTCTACGAGCAGTACTTC. Translating it yields CASSQDPFYEQYF.

On this clonotype itself: A read error may produce the germline difference seen at one junction end. This chain joins TRBV28 and TRBJ2-6; TRBD1 is a possible D gene (6 bases). Per the germline V gene, CDR1 is MDHEN and CDR2 is SYDVKM. The CDR3 covers 15 residues. CDR3 sequence: CPSSLTGAGANVLTF. The DNA of the CDR3 is TGTCCCAGCAGTTTGACAGGCGCAGGGGCCAACGTCCTGACTTTC.

This rearrangement joins TRBV5-1 to TRBJ2-7, with TRBD2 identical over 9 bases. The V segment lost 0 bases and the J segment 6 bases; nucleotides outside the gene matches: 7. The germline gives CDR1 SGHRS, CDR2 YFSETQ. CDR3 size: 15 residues. CDR3: CASSLEVAGVVEQYF. CDR3 in DNA: TGCGCCAGCAGCTTGGAAGTAGCGGGAGTCGTCGAGCAGTACTTC.